Below, 23 T cell receptor beta chains from the same sample are listed, as sequenced in a study of cytomegalovirus exposure and HLA in healthy donors. This PCR relied on a set of 60 Vbeta primers and 13 Jbeta primers. Generated by immunoSEQ multiplex PCR, the TCRdb table keeps only in-frame clones and is missing some. This sample's clone table lists just over 200,000 clones. Input material: PBMCs. The receptors shown here come from a girl between 2 and 10 years old in good health and CMV-seropositive.

This chain joins TRBV7-9 and TRBJ1-1, with D tentatively TRBD1 (6 bases). The CDR3 has 15 residues. CDR1 and CDR2 from the germline V gene are SEHNR and FQNEAQ (reference sequence). Between the trimmed V and J ends, which lost 6 bases and 1 base, there was a span of 15 bases. The CDR3 DNA is TGTGCCAGCAGGAGAGCGGACAGTAAGAACACTGAAGCTTTCTTT. Amino acids: CASRRADSKNTEAFF.

This sequence joins TRBV11-2 and TRBJ1-1; TRBD1 agrees at 9 bases. Looked up from germline, CDR1 is SGHAT and CDR2 is FQNNGV. CDR3 length: 15 residues. V trimming: 4 bases; J trimming: 7 bases; junction bases outside the gene matches: 10. The CDR3 is CASSSLDRGLREAFF. CDR3 bases: TGTGCCAGCAGCTCCTTGGACAGGGGCCTCCGTGAAGCTTTCTTT.

The genes are TRBV28 and TRBJ2-1; 7 bases map to TRBD2. CDR1 and CDR2 (germline): MDHEN, SYDVKM. The trim removed 5 bases at V and 3 bases at J, leaving 7 bases unmatched. This CDR3 spans 15 amino acids. Here the CDR3 reads CASSLSGERYNEQFF. The CDR3 DNA reads as TGTGCCAGCAGTCTCAGCGGGGAGCGCTACAATGAGCAGTTCTTC.

This chain uses TRBV7-9 with TRBJ2-7, with no clear D. This CDR3 region has 14 residues. V dropped 4 bases and J dropped 0 bases, with 10 bases sitting between them. Germline CDR1 reads SEHNR; CDR2 reads FQNEAQ (reference sequence). In nucleotides, the CDR3 is TGTGCCAGCAGCTCCTCTTCGGGCTCCTACGAGCAGTACTTC. Translation: CASSSSSGSYEQYF.

The chain joins TRBV5-6 to TRBJ2-2, with TRBD2 matching over 11 bases. The CDR3 loop spans 17 amino acids. V dropped 3 bases and J dropped 6; count of bases not matched to a gene: 10. Germline values: CDR1 SGHDT, CDR2 YYEEEE. The CDR3 DNA sequence: TGTGCCAGCAGCTGGGAGGGGCTAGCGGGAGGTTCCGGGGAGCTGTTTTTT. Its protein product is CASSWEGLAGGSGELFF. Complete variable domain (other parts from reference TRBV5-6 and TRBJ2-2): DAGVTQSPTHLIKTRGQQVTLRCSPKSGHDTVSWYQQALGQGPQFIFQYYEEEERQRGNFPDRFSGHQFPNYSSELNVNALLLGDSALYLCASSWEGLAGGSGELFFGEGSRLTVL.

The V and J genes are TRBV28 and TRBJ1-1; tentative D call: TRBD1 (5 bases). From germline, CDR1 is MDHEN and CDR2 SYDVKM. The V end was cut by 3 bases, the J end by 11 bases, with 19 bases between. The CDR3 is made up of 14 amino acids. The CDR3 region has the DNA TGTGCCAGCAGTTTGGGGGGTGCAGGGAGGACGGCTTTCTTT. Encoded protein: CASSLGGAGRTAFF. Full variable domain (remainder filled in from reference TRBV28 and TRBJ1-1): DVKVTQSSRYLVKRTGEKVFLECVQDMDHENMFWYRQDPGLGLRLIYFSYDVKMKEKGDIPEGYSVSREKKERFSLILESASTNQTSMYLCASSLGGAGRTAFFGQGTRLTVV.

This chain joins TRBV18 and TRBJ1-1, with a possible D match to TRBD1 (6 bases). The V and J ends lost 3 bases and 6 bases respectively, with 14 bases between them. This CDR3 contains 14 residues. Germline V gives CDR1 KGHSH, CDR2 LQKENI. The DNA for the CDR3 is TGTGCCAGCTCACCGGCGGGGGCCCTCTCTGAAGCTTTCTTT. This codes for CASSPAGALSEAFF. Full variable domain (remainder filled in from reference TRBV18 and TRBJ1-1): NAGVMQNPRHLVRRRGQEARLRCSPMKGHSHVYWYRQLPEEGLKFMVYLQKENIIDESGMPKERFSAEFPKEGPSILRIQQVVRGDSAAYFCASSPAGALSEAFFGQGTRLTVV.

The chain carries TRBV13 and TRBJ2-5, with TRBD2 matching 11 bases. CDR1 PRHDT and CDR2 FYEKMQ come from the germline V gene (reference sequence). The CDR3 covers 16 residues. Trimming took 6 bases from V and 1 from J; bases not matched to a gene: 7. This chain's CDR3 is CASRHVAGGPQETQYF. The CDR3 DNA is TGTGCCAGCAGACACGTAGCGGGAGGGCCCCAAGAGACCCAGTACTTC. Based on the CDR3 plus reference TRBV13 and TRBJ2-5, the full variable domain is AAGVIQSPRHLIKEKRETATLKCYPIPRHDTVYWYQQGPGQDPQFLISFYEKMQSDKGSIPDRFSAQQFSDYHSELNMSSLELGDSALYFCASRHVAGGPQETQYFGPGTRLLVL.

The V and J genes are TRBV7-3 and TRBJ1-2, with a possible D match to TRBD1 (5 bases). This CDR3 region has 16 residues. Germline lookup yields CDR1 SGHTA and CDR2 FQGTGA. V dropped 3 bases and J dropped 1 base, with 15 bases sitting between them. The DNA for the CDR3 is TGTGCCAGCAGCTTTGGGAACCGGGGACTTAACTATGGCTACACCTTC. Its translation is CASSFGNRGLNYGYTF. Together with reference TRBV7-3 and TRBJ1-2, the CDR3 gives the full variable domain: GAGVSQTPSNKVTEKGKYVELRCDPISGHTALYWYRQSLGQGPEFLIYFQGTGAADDSGLPNDRFFAVRPEGSVSTLKIQRTERGDSAVYLCASSFGNRGLNYGYTFGSGTRLTVV.

The chain recombines TRBV28 with TRBJ2-7, with a weak D call TRBD1 (5 bases). Germline loops: CDR1 MDHEN, CDR2 SYDVKM. CDR3 length: 13 amino acids. The V end was cut by 7 bases, the J end by 2 bases, with 12 bases between. CDR3 region: CASTPDIPYEQYF. DNA of the CDR3: TGTGCCAGCACACCGGACATCCCCTACGAGCAGTACTTC.

The chain joins TRBV6-1 to TRBJ2-5; 8 positions match TRBD1. This CDR3 spans 17 amino acids. Germline V gives CDR1 MNHNS, CDR2 SASEGT. V was pared by 2 bases and J by 2 bases, with 10 bases of the junction left unmatched. CDR3 loop: CASSEISGGWGQETQYF. The CDR3 DNA sequence: TGTGCCAGCAGTGAAATATCAGGGGGCTGGGGGCAAGAGACCCAGTACTTC.

J is TRBJ2-5 and V is TRBV6-5; 10 bases line up with TRBD2. The DNA end lines up better with TRBJ2-7; the J call may be wrong. The CDR3 is made up of 15 amino acids. Germline V gene data show CDR1 as MNHEY and CDR2 as SVGAGI. This CDR3 is CASSYLTSGSYEQYF. In DNA form, the CDR3 reads TGTGCCAGCAGTTACCTGACTAGCGGGTCCTACGAGCAGTACTTC.

J is TRBJ2-7 and V is TRBV5-8, with D possibly TRBD2 on 5 matching bases. V lost 0 bases and J lost 2, with 12 bases in between. This CDR3 comprises 15 residues. Germline assignment: CDR1 SGHTS and CDR2 YDEGEE. In DNA, the CDR3 is TGTGCCAGCAGCTTGGGACGGAGGACCCCCTACGAGCAGTACTTC. Residues: CASSLGRRTPYEQYF.

The V gene is TRBV29-1, the J gene TRBJ2-1; 9 bases fit TRBD2. V lost 4 bases, J lost 3 bases, and 4 bases stayed unmatched. The germline gives CDR1 SQVTM, CDR2 ANQGSEA. CDR3 size: 14 residues. The DNA of the CDR3 is TGCAGCGTTGGACTAGCGGACTTCTACAATGAGCAGTTCTTC. Residues: CSVGLADFYNEQFF.

The chain combines TRBV11-2 with TRBJ2-7; 8 nucleotides line up with TRBD1. The V segment lost 0 bases and the J segment 0 bases; nucleotides outside the gene matches: 4. Germline CDR1 is SGHAT and CDR2 is FQNNGV. The CDR3 runs to 16 residues. The CDR3 region has the DNA TGTGCCAGCAGCTTAGATAGCGGACAGGGCTCCTACGAGCAGTACTTC. This translates into CASSLDSGQGSYEQYF.

This sequence joins TRBV6-1 and TRBJ1-1; D is perhaps TRBD1 (6 bases). The CDR3 has 12 amino acids. V was trimmed by 5 bases and J by 8 bases, leaving 12 bases between them. Germline assignment: CDR1 MNHNS and CDR2 SASEGT. The DNA of the CDR3 is TGTGCCAGCAGTCAGGAGCAGGGGGAAGCTTTCTTT. Translation gives CASSQEQGEAFF.

This chain connects TRBV28 to TRBJ1-1; the D is unclear. V lost 2 bases to trimming and J lost 2 bases, with 12 bases between them. In germline, CDR1 is MDHEN, CDR2 SYDVKM. The CDR3 sequence is 15 residues long. The CDR3 here is CASSLTGSRNTEAFF. CDR3 nucleotides: TGTGCCAGCAGTTTAACGGGGTCTAGAAACACTGAAGCTTTCTTT.

The chain couples TRBV6-5 to TRBJ2-7; 7 bases match TRBD1. Germline trimming cut 7 bases from V and 4 bases from J; bases unmatched to any gene: 10. Germline V gives CDR1 MNHEY, CDR2 SVGAGI. This CDR3 is built from 14 residues. The CDR3 coding sequence is TGTGCCAGCATGAGATCGGGACAGCAATACGAGCAGTACTTC. Its protein is CASMRSGQQYEQYF.

The chain joins TRBV6-1 to TRBJ2-7; tentative D call: TRBD2 (5 bases). The CDR3 runs 13 residues. Germline V gives CDR1 MNHNS, CDR2 SASEGT. Between the trimmed V and J ends, which lost 0 bases and 9 bases, there was a span of 12 bases. The CDR3 coding sequence is TGTGCCAGCAGTGAAGCCTTCGTTGGAGGGCAGTACTTC. Encoded protein: CASSEAFVGGQYF.

The V gene is TRBV7-2, the J gene TRBJ1-5; 9 nucleotides line up with TRBD1. Trimming took 1 base from V and 4 from J; bases not matched to a gene: 5. Germline V lookup: CDR1 SGHTA, CDR2 FQGNSA. CDR3 size: 16 residues. The CDR3 here is CASSLGVGQGNQPQHF. The CDR3 nucleotides are TGTGCCAGCAGCTTAGGAGTGGGACAGGGAAATCAGCCCCAGCATTTT.

V usage is TRBV6-6 and J usage is TRBJ1-2; TRBD1 matches 12 bases. This CDR3 contains 16 residues. J was trimmed by 3 bases and V by 7 bases; bases with no gene match: 9. The germline gives CDR1 MNHNY, CDR2 SVGAGI (reference sequence). CDR3: CASNTGTGGDHYGYTF. The DNA for the CDR3 is TGTGCCAGCAATACCGGGACAGGGGGCGATCACTATGGCTACACCTTC.

The V call is TRBV9, the J call TRBJ2-3; 9 bases are shared with TRBD2. The length of the CDR3 is 17 residues. With V trimmed by 3 bases and J by 4 bases, 12 bases remained unmatched. Germline-derived CDR1 and CDR2 are SGDLS and YYNGEE. CDR3 loop: CASSARLSGSIADTQYF. The CDR3 DNA reads as TGTGCCAGCAGCGCACGTCTTAGCGGGAGTATTGCAGATACGCAGTATTTT.

The chain is built from TRBV11-2 and TRBJ2-1; D possibly corresponds to TRBD1 (5 bases). Germline CDR1 SGHAT, CDR2 FQNNGV. Trimming pared 5 bases from V and 9 bases from J, leaving 20 bases between. This CDR3 region has 15 residues. This chain's CDR3 is CASSLDPKARGEQFF. The CDR3 DNA is TGTGCCAGCAGCCTCGATCCTAAAGCTAGGGGTGAGCAGTTCTTC.